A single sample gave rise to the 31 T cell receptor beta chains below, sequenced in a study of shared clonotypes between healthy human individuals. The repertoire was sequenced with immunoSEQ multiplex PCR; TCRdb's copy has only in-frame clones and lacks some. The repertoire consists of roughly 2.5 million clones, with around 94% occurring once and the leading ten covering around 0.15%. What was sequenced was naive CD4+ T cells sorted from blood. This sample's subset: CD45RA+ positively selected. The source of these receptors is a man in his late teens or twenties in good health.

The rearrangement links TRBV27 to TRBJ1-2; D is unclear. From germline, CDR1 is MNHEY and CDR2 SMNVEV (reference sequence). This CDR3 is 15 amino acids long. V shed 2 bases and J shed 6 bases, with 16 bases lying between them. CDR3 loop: CASSLIPLGEDGYTF. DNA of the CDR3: TGTGCCAGCAGTTTAATCCCCTTGGGAGAGGATGGCTACACCTTC.

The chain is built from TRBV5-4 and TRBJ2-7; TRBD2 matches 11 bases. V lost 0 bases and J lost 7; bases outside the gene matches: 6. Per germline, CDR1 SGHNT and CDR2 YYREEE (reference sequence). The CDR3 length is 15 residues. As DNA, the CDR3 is TGTGCCAGCAGCTTGGCCGGGACTAGCGGTAGGGAGCAGTACTTC. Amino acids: CASSLAGTSGREQYF.

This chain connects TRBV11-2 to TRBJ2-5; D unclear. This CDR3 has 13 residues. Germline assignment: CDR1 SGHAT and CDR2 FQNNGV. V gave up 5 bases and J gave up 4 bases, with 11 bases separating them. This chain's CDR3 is CASSAGIGETQYF. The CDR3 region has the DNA TGTGCCAGCAGCGCCGGAATAGGAGAGACCCAGTACTTC.

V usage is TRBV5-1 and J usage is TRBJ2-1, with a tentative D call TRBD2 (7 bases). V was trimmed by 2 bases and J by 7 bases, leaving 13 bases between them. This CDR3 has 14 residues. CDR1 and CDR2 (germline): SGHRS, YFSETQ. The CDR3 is CASSFEGGTNEQFF. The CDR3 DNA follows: TGCGCCAGCAGCTTCGAGGGGGGGACGAATGAGCAGTTCTTC. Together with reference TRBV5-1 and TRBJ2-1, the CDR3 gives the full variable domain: KAGVTQTPRYLIKTRGQQVTLSCSPISGHRSVSWYQQTPGQGLQFLFEYFSETQRNKGNFPGRFSGRQFSNSRSEMNVSTLELGDSALYLCASSFEGGTNEQFFGPGTRLTVL.

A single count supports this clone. CDR3 sequence: CASSLSGTGLYNEQFF. The CDR3 DNA reads as TGTGCCAGCAGCTTATCGGGGACAGGGTTATACAATGAGCAGTTCTTC. The V and J genes are TRBV7-2 and TRBJ2-1; 9 nucleotides line up with TRBD1. CDR1 and CDR2 from the germline V gene are SGHTA and FQGNSA. The junction had 6 bases not matched to a gene; V was cut back by 2 bases and J by 4 bases. This CDR3 contains 16 residues.

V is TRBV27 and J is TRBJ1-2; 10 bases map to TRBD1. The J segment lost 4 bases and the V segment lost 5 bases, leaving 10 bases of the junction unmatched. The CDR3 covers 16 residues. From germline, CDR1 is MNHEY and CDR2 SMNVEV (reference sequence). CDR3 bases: TGTGCCAGCAGTCCAAGGGGTAGACAGGGGGCCTATGGCTACACCTTC. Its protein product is CASSPRGRQGAYGYTF.

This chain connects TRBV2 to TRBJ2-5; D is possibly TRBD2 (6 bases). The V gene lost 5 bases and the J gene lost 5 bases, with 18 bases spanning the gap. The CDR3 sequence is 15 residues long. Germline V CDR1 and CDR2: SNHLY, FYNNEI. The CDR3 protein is CASSRPGGKEETQYF. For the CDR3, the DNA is TGTGCCAGCAGTAGGCCTGGGGGGAAGGAGGAGACCCAGTACTTC.

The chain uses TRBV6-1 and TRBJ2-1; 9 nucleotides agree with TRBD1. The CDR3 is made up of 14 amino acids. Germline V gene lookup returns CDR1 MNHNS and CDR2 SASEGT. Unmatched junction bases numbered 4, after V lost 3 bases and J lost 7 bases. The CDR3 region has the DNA TGTGCCAGCAGTGACCGGGACAGGGAGAATGAGCAGTTCTTC. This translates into CASSDRDRENEQFF.

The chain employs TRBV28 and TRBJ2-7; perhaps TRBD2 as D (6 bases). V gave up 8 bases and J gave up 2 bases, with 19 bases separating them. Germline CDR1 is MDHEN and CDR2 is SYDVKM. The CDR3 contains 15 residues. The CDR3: CASFQAGQGPYEQYF. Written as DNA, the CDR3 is TGTGCCAGCTTTCAGGCGGGGCAGGGTCCCTACGAGCAGTACTTC.

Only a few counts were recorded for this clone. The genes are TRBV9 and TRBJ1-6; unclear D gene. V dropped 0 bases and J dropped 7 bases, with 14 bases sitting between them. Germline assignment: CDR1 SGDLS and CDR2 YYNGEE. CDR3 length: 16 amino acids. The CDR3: CASSVADGRHNSPLHF. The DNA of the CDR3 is TGTGCCAGCAGCGTAGCAGACGGACGGCACAATTCACCCCTCCACTTT.

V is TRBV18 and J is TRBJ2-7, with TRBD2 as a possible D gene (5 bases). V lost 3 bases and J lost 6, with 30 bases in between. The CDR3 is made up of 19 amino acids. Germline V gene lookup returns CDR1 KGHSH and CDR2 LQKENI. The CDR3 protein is CASSPLTRSRALSPIEQYF. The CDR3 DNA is TGTGCCAGCTCACCGCTTACGCGATCGCGGGCCCTCTCCCCCATCGAGCAGTACTTC.

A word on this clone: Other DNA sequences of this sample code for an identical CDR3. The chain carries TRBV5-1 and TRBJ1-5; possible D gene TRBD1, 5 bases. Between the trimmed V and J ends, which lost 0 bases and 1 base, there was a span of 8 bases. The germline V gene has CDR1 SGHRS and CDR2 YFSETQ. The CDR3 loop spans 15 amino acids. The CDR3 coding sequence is TGCGCCAGCAGCTTGGGGGGCTTAAGCAATCAGCCCCAGCATTTT. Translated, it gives CASSLGGLSNQPQHF. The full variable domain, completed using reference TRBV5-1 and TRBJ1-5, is KAGVTQTPRYLIKTRGQQVTLSCSPISGHRSVSWYQQTPGQGLQFLFEYFSETQRNKGNFPGRFSGRQFSNSRSEMNVSTLELGDSALYLCASSLGGLSNQPQHFGDGTRLSIL.

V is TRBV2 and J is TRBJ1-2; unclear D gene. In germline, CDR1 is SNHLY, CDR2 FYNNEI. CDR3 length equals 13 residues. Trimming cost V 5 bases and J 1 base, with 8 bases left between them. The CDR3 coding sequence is TGTGCCAGCAGTATGGCGGGTAACTATGGCTACACCTTC. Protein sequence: CASSMAGNYGYTF.

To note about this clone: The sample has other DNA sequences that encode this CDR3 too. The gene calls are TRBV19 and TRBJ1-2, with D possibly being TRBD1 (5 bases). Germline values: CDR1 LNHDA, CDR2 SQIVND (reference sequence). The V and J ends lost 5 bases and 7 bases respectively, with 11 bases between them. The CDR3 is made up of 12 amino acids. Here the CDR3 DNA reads TGTGCCAGTAGTTCCCAGGGCGGTGGCTACACCTTC. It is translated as CASSSQGGGYTF.

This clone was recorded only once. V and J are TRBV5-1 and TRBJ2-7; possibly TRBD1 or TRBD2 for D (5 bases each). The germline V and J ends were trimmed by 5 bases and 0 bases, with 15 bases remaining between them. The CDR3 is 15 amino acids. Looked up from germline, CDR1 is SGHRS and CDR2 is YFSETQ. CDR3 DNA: TGCGCCAGCAGACAAGGACAAACTAGCTCCTACGAGCAGTACTTC. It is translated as CASRQGQTSSYEQYF.

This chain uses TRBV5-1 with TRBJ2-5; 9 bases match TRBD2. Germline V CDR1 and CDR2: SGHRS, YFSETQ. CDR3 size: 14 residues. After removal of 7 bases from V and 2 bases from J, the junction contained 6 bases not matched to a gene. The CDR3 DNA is TGCGCCAGCGCGGGGACTAGCCTACAAGAGACCCAGTACTTC. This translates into CASAGTSLQETQYF.

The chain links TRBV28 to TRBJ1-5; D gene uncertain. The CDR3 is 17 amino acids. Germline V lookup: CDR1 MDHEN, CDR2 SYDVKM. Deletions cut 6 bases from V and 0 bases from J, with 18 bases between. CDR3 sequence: CASSPHLVRGSNQPQHF. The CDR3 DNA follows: TGTGCCAGCAGCCCCCACCTGGTTAGAGGTAGCAATCAGCCCCAGCATTTT. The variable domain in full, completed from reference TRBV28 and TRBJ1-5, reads DVKVTQSSRYLVKRTGEKVFLECVQDMDHENMFWYRQDPGLGLRLIYFSYDVKMKEKGDIPEGYSVSREKKERFSLILESASTNQTSMYLCASSPHLVRGSNQPQHFGDGTRLSIL.

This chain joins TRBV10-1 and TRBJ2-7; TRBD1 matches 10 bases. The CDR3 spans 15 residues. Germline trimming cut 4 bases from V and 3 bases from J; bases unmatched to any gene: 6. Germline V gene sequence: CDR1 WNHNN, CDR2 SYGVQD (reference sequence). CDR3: CASSVGQGGYYEQYF. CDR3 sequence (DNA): TGCGCCAGCAGTGTTGGACAGGGGGGCTACTACGAGCAGTACTTC.

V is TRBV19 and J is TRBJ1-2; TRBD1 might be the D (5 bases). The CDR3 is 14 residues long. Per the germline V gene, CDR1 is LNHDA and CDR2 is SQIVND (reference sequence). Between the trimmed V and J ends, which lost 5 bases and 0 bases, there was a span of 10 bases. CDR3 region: CASSGTAANYGYTF. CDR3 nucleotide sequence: TGTGCCAGTAGTGGGACGGCGGCTAACTATGGCTACACCTTC.

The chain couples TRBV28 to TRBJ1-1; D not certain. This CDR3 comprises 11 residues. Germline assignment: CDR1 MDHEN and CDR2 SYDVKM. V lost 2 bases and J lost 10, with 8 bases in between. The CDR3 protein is CASSLAGLAFF. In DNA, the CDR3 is TGTGCCAGCAGTTTAGCGGGGTTAGCTTTCTTT.

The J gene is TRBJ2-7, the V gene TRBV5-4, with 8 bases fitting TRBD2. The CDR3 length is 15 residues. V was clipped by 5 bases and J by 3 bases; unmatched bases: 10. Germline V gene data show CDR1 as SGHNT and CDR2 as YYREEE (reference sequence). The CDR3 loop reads CASSNPREGGYEQYF. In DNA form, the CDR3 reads TGTGCCAGCAGTAACCCACGGGAGGGCGGCTACGAGCAGTACTTC.

CDR3 loop: CASSRSGGKQETQYF. The CDR3 DNA is TGTGCCAGCAGCCGATCCGGTGGTAAACAAGAGACCCAGTACTTC. V usage is TRBV28 and J usage is TRBJ2-5; D remains ambiguous. Germline V gives CDR1 MDHEN, CDR2 SYDVKM. The CDR3 length is 15 residues. The V gene lost 6 bases and the J gene lost 2 bases, with 16 bases spanning the gap.

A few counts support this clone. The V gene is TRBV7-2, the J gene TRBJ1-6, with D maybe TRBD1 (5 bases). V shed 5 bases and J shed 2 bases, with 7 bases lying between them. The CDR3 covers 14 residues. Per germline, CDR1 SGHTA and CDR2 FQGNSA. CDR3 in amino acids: CASSLTAYNSPLHF. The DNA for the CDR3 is TGTGCCAGCAGCCTGACAGCCTATAATTCACCCCTCCACTTT. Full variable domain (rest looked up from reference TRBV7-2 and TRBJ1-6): GAGVSQSPSNKVTEKGKDVELRCDPISGHTALYWYRQSLGQGLEFLIYFQGNSAPDKSGLPSDRFSAERTGGSVSTLTIQRTQQEDSAVYLCASSLTAYNSPLHFGNGTRLTVT.

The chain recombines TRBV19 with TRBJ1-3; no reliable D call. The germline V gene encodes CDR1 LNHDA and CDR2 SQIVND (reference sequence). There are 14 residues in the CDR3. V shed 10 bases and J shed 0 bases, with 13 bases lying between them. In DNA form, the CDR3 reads TGTGCCACCCAGGACTCCTTCTCTGGAAACACCATATATTTT. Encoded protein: CATQDSFSGNTIYF.

The CDR3, as DNA: TGTGCCTGGAGTGATCCGGTCTTTTTCGGGGGGTGGACTGAAGCTTTCTTT. Translating gives CAWSDPVFFGGWTEAFF. This chain links TRBV30 with TRBJ1-1; tentative D call: TRBD1 (5 bases). Germline values: CDR1 GTSNPN, CDR2 SVGIG (reference sequence). The CDR3 has 17 residues. Between the trimmed V and J ends, which lost 1 base and 5 bases, there was a span of 23 bases.

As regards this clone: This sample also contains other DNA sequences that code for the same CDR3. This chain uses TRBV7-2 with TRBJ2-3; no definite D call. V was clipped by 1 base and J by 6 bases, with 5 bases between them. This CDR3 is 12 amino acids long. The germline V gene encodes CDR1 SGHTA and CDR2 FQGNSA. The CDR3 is CASSLGIDTQYF. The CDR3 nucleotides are TGTGCCAGCAGCTTAGGGATCGATACGCAGTATTTT. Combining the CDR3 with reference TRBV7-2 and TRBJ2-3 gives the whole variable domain GAGVSQSPSNKVTEKGKDVELRCDPISGHTALYWYRQSLGQGLEFLIYFQGNSAPDKSGLPSDRFSAERTGGSVSTLTIQRTQQEDSAVYLCASSLGIDTQYFGPGTRLTVL.

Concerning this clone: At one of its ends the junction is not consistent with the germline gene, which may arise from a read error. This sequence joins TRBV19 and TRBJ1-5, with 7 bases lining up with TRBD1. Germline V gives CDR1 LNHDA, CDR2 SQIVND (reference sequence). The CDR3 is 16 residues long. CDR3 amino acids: CASRIGTDWGNQPQHF. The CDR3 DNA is TGTGCCAGTAGGATAGGGACAGATTGGGGCAATCAGCCCCAGCATTTT.

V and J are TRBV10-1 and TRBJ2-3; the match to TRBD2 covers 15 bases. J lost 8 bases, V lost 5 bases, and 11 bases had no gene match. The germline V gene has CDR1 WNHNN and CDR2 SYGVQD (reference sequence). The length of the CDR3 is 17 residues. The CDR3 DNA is TGCGCCAGCAGTAAATCACCGGGACTAGCGGGAGGAGGTACGCAGTATTTT. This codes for CASSKSPGLAGGGTQYF.

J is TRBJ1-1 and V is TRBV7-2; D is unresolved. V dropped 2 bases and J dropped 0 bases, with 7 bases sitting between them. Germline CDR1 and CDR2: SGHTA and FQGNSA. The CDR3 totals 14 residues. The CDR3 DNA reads TGTGCCAGCAGCTTATCCCGGTTGAACACTGAAGCTTTCTTT. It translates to CASSLSRLNTEAFF.

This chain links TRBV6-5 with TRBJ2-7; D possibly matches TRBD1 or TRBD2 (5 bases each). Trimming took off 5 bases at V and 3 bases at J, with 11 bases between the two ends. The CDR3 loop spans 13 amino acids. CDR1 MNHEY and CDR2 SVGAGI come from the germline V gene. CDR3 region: CASSTGRGYEQYF. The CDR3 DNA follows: TGTGCCAGCAGTACGGGACGAGGCTACGAGCAGTACTTC.

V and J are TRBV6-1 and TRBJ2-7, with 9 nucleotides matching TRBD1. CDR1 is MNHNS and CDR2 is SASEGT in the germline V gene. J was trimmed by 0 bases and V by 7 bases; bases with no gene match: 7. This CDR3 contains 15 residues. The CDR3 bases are TGTGCCAGCACACGACAGGGGGAATCCTCCTACGAGCAGTACTTC. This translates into CASTRQGESSYEQYF.